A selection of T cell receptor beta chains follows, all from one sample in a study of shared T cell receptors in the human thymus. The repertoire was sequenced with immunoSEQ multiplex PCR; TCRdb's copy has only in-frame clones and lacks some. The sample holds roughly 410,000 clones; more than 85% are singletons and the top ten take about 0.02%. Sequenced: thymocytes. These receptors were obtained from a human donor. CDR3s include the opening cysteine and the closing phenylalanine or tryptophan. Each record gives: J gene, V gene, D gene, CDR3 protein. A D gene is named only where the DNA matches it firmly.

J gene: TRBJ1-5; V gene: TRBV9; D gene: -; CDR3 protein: CASSVSGNNQPQHF
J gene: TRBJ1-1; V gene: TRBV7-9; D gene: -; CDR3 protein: CASSSPQRGPGTEAFF
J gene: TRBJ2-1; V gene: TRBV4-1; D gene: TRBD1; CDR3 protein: CASSPPGQGTSNEQFF
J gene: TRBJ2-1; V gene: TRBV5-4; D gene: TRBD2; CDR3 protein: CASSLLANLPNEQFF
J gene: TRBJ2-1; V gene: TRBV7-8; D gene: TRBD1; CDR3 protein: CASSETGNSYNEQFF
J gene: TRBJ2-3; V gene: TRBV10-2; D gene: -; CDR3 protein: CASSVPGSTDTQYF
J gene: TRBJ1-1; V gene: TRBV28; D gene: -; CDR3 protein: CASTRERLNTEAFF
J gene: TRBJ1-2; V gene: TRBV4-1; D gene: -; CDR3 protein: CASSQEVGRPSNYGYTF
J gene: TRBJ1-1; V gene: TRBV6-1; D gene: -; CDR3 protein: CASSEAPTEAFF
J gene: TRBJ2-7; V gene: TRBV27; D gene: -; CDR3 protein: CASGEGQGAQLLAGGPSYEQYF
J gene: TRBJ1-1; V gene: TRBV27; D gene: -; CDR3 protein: CASSLKENTEAFF
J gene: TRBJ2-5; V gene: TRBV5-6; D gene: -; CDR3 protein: CASSRYQVLQETQYF
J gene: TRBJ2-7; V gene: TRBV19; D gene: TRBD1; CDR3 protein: CASSIGQGIDYEQYF
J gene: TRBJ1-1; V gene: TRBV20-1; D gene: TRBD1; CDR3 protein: CRNRGNTEAFF
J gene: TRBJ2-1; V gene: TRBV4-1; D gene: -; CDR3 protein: CASSQGGDSAYNEQFF
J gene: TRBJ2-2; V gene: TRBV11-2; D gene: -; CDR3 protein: CASSSRSPDTGELFF
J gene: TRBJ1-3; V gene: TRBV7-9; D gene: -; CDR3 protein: CASSLDMTGGNTIYF
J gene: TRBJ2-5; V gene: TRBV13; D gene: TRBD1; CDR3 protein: CASSLGQGPRGQETQYF